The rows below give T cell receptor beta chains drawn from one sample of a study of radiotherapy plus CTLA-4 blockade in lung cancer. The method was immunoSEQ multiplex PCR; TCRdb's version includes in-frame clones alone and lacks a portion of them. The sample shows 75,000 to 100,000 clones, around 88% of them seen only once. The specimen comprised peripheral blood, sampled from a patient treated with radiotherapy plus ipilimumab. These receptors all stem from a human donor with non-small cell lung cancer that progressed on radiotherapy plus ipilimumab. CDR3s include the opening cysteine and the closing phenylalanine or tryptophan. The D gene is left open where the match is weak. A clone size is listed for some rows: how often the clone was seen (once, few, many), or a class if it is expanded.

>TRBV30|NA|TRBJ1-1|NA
CAWGPNTEAFF
TGTGCCTGGGGTCCGAACACTGAAGCTTTCTTT
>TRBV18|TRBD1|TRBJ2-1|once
CASSPLRDRYNEQFF
TGTGCCAGCTCACCACTAAGGGACAGGTACAATGAGCAGTTCTTC
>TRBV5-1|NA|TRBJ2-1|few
CASSLARGSNNEQFF
TGCGCCAGCAGCTTGGCCAGAGGGAGTAACAATGAGCAGTTCTTC
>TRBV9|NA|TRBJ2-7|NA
CASSANPGYEQYF
TGTGCCAGCAGCGCGAACCCAGGGTACGAGCAGTACTTC
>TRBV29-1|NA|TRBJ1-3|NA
CSMRSGNTIYF
TGCAGCATGAGGAGCGGAAACACCATATATTTT
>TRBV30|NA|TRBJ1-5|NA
CAWSVGTTSNQPQHF
TGTGCCTGGAGTGTAGGGACAACTAGCAATCAGCCCCAGCATTTT
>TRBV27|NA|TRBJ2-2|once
CASSRWSTGELFF
TGTGCCAGCAGTCGCTGGAGCACCGGGGAGCTGTTTTTT
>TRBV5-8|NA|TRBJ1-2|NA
CASSSQGPGYGYTF
TGTGCCAGCAGCTCCCAGGGGCCGGGGTATGGCTACACCTTC
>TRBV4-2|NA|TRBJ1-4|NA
CASSQPGVTREKLFF
TGTGCCAGCAGCCAACCGGGGGTAACGAGAGAAAAACTGTTTTTT
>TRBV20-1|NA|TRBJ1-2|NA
CSARDAHGYTF
TGCAGTGCTAGAGATGCACATGGCTACACCTTC
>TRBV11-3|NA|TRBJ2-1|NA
CASSQDGSSYNEQFF
TGTGCCAGCAGCCAGGACGGGAGCTCCTACAATGAGCAGTTCTTC
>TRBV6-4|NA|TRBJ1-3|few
CANSPTEPGNTIYF
TGTGCCAACAGCCCGACAGAGCCTGGAAACACCATATATTTT
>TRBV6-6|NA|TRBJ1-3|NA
CASSRPPDRGNTIYF
TGTGCCAGCAGTCGTCCCCCCGACAGAGGAAACACCATATATTTT
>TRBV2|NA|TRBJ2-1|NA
CASSDNNEQFF
TGTGCCAGCAGTGACAACAATGAGCAGTTCTTC
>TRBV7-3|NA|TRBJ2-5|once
CASSLGVDSQETQYF
TGTGCCAGCAGCTTAGGAGTGGACTCCCAAGAGACCCAGTACTTC
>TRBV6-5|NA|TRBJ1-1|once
CASSSGVNTEAFF
TGTGCCAGCAGTTCAGGGGTGAACACTGAAGCTTTCTTT
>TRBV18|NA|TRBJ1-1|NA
CASHLSAGQNTEAFF
TGTGCCAGCCACCTCTCGGCAGGGCAGAACACTGAAGCTTTCTTT
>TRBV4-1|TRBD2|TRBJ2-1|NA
CASSQVGASGARFF
TGCGCCAGCAGCCAAGTTGGGGCTAGCGGGGCACGGTTCTTC
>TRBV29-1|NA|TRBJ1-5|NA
CSVGRTWNNQPQHF
TGCAGCGTTGGGAGGACATGGAACAATCAGCCCCAGCATTTT
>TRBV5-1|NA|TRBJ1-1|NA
CASSRESLSTEAFF
TGCGCCAGCAGCAGGGAATCCCTGAGCACTGAAGCTTTCTTT
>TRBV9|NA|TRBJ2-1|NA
CASSGWDEQFF
TGTGCCAGCAGCGGGTGGGATGAGCAGTTCTTC
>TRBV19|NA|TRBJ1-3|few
CATIGQRSSGNTIYF
TGTGCCACTATAGGACAGCGAAGCTCTGGAAACACCATATATTTT
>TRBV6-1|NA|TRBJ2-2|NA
CASRGGNTGELFF
TGTGCCAGCAGGGGCGGGAACACCGGGGAGCTGTTTTTT
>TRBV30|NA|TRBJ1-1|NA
CAWSAYLEAFF
TGTGCCTGGAGTGCCTACTTAGAAGCTTTCTTT
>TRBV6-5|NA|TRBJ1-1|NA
CASSGWENTEAFF
TGTGCCAGCTCTGGGTGGGAGAACACTGAAGCTTTCTTT
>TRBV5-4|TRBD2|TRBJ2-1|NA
CASSLGLAGGLEQFF
TGTGCCAGCAGCTTGGGACTAGCGGGAGGCTTGGAGCAGTTCTTC
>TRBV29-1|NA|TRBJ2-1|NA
CSGSTGTNEQFF
TGCAGCGGATCGACAGGAACAAATGAGCAGTTCTTC
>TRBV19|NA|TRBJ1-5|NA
CASSWTLSNQPQHF
TGTGCCAGTAGCTGGACACTTAGCAATCAGCCCCAGCATTTT
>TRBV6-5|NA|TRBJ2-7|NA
CASSVGLATKYEQYF
TGTGCCAGCAGTGTCGGGCTAGCGACCAAATACGAGCAGTACTTC
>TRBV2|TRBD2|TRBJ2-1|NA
CASSRTSGGFYNEQFF
TGTGCCAGCAGCAGGACTAGCGGGGGATTCTACAATGAGCAGTTCTTC
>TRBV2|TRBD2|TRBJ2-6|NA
CASSAGGLGANVLTF
TGTGCCAGCAGCGCGGGGGGGCTCGGGGCCAACGTCCTGACTTTC
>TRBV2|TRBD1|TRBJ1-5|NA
CASSEGQGATQHF
TGTGCCAGCAGTGAGGGACAGGGGGCGACCCAGCATTTT
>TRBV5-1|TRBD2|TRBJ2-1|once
CASSRPAGLAGGAEQFF
TGCGCCAGCAGCCGCCCAGCTGGACTAGCGGGAGGGGCGGAGCAGTTCTTC
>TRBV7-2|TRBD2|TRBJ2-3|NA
CASSSKRTSSVTDTQYF
TGTGCCAGCAGCTCCAAAAGGACTAGCTCAGTCACAGATACGCAGTATTTT
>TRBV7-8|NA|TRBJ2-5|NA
CASSLGAARGQETQYF
TGTGCCAGCAGCTTAGGTGCGGCGCGGGGTCAAGAGACCCAGTACTTC
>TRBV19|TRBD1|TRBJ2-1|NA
CASSMRTGTYNEQFF
TGTGCCAGTAGTATGAGGACAGGGACCTACAATGAGCAGTTCTTC
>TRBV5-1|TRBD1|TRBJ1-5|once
CASSPGTGSQPQHF
TGCGCCAGCAGCCCGGGGACAGGGAGTCAGCCCCAGCATTTT
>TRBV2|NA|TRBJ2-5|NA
CASSTPRDQETQYF
TGTGCCAGCAGTACCCCCCGGGACCAAGAGACCCAGTACTTC
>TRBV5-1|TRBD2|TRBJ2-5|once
CASSSGRPWGETQYF
TGCGCCAGCTCTAGCGGGAGGCCTTGGGGAGAGACCCAGTACTTC
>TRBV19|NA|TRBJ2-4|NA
CASKGVSIAKNIQYF
TGTGCCAGTAAGGGAGTTAGTATAGCCAAAAACATTCAGTACTTC
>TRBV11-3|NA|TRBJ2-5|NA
CASSLDGTGTQYF
TGTGCCAGCAGCCTAGACGGGACCGGGACCCAGTACTTC
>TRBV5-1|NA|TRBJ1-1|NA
CASSLGVSGAFAFF
TGCGCCAGCAGCTTGGGGGTGTCGGGGGCGTTTGCTTTCTTT
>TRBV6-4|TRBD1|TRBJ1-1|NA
CASRRQGDFTEAFF
TGTGCCAGCAGGAGACAGGGGGATTTCACTGAAGCTTTCTTT
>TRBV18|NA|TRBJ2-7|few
CASSPGAPINYEQYF
TGTGCCAGCTCACCCGGGGCACCAATCAACTACGAGCAGTACTTC
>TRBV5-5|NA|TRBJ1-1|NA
CASSLKSNTEAFF
TGTGCCAGCAGCTTGAAGAGTAACACTGAAGCTTTCTTT
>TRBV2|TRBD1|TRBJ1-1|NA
CASSVQGSYTEAFF
TGTGCCAGCAGTGTACAGGGGAGCTACACTGAAGCTTTCTTT
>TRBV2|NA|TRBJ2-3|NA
CASILSGSTDTQYF
TGTGCCAGCATCCTTAGCGGAAGCACAGATACGCAGTATTTT
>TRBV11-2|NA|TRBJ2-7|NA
CASSLRLDDEQYF
TGTGCCAGCAGCTTAAGACTGGACGACGAGCAGTACTTC
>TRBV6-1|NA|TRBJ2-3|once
CASSEGLGGASTDTQYF
TGTGCCAGCAGTGAAGGGTTGGGCGGAGCTAGCACAGATACGCAGTATTTT
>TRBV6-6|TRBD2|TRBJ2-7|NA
CASSYGRETNSYEQYF
TGTGCCAGCAGTTACGGGCGGGAGACTAACTCCTACGAGCAGTACTTC
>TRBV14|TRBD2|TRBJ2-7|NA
CASSQGTSGAYEQYF
TGTGCCAGCAGCCAAGGGACTAGCGGAGCCTACGAGCAGTACTTC
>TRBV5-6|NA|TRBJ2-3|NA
CASSLGQNTDTQYF
TGTGCCAGCAGCTTGGGACAGAACACAGATACGCAGTATTTT
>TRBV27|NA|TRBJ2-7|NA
CASSRDGSYEQYF
TGTGCCAGCAGTCGGGACGGGTCCTACGAGCAGTACTTC
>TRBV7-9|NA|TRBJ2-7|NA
CASSLGVSPTGEQYF
TGTGCCAGCAGCTTAGGGGTCTCTCCGACTGGCGAGCAGTACTTC
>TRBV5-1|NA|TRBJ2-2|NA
CASSTGVGTGRYTGELFF
TGCGCCAGCAGCACCGGGGTTGGGACCGGGAGATACACCGGGGAGCTGTTTTTT
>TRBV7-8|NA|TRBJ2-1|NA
CASSGRVLRKSYNEQFF
TGTGCCAGCAGCGGCCGGGTACTCCGAAAAAGCTACAATGAGCAGTTCTTC
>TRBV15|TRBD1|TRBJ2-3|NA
CATSRGGTGVVDTQYF
TGTGCCACCAGCAGGGGAGGGACAGGGGTTGTAGATACGCAGTATTTT